Reported below is one T cell receptor (beta chain). The J segment lost 4 bases and the V segment lost 6 bases, leaving 9 bases of the junction unmatched. CDR1 and CDR2 (germline): MNHEY, SVGAGI. The CDR3 spans 15 residues. The data stem from a study of blood T cell repertoires in COVID-19. Turning to the study itself: Sites in the United States, Italy and Spain provided acute and convalescent COVID-19 samples. The analysed material was cDNA or gDNA that came from T cells, B-cell-depleted T cells, or PBMCs.

Original methodology: Using reference gene primer amplification, nucleated cell counts were estimated. Some clones are missing from TCRdb's copy, which holds only in-frame ones; the method was immunoSEQ multiplex PCR. The V and J calls and clone size were taken over from that table, and D and trimming were inferred from the DNA. This table has fewer than 95,000 clones, roughly 87% appearing once. The genes are TRBV6-5 and TRBJ2-7; 10 bases are a match to TRBD1. Specimen: peripheral blood. The TCR sequence derives from a male donor with acute or convalescent COVID-19. CDR3 nucleotide sequence: TGTGCCAGCAGCAAGACCGGGACAGGGGTTTACGAGCAGTACTTC. Its translation is CASSKTGTGVYEQYF.